These 7 T cell receptor beta chains were all obtained from the same sample, sequenced in a study of T cells in Graves' hyperthyroidism and ophthalmopathy. The TCR beta CDR3 regions underwent amplification using RNA transcripts as the source. First-round RT-PCR of the TCR CDR3 relied on the HTBI primer set. TCRdb independently ran MiXCR on the multiplex PCR reads; one entry per CDR3 protein. The table lists roughly 350,000 distinct CDR3 sequences, 11% to 15% of them singletons. Sequencing used blood. The receptors come from a woman aged 30 to 39 with Graves' hyperthyroidism.

The chain couples TRBV9 to TRBJ2-1; 9 nucleotides match TRBD2. The V gene end was trimmed by 2 bases and the J gene end by 2 bases; junction bases not matched to a gene: 8. The CDR3 contains 17 residues. Germline V gene data show CDR1 as SGDLS and CDR2 as YYNGEE. The CDR3 DNA reads as TGTGCCAGCAGCGTGGAGGCGGGAGGGCTTACCTACAATGAGCAGTTCTTC. This translates into CASSVEAGGLTYNEQFF.

The V call is TRBV28, the J call TRBJ2-7, with 9 positions matching TRBD1. This CDR3 contains 15 residues. CDR1 and CDR2 (germline): MDHEN, SYDVKM. V lost 10 bases, J lost 5 bases, and 15 bases stayed unmatched. The CDR3 sequence is CATTSQGARTHEQYF. The DNA for the CDR3 is TGTGCCACCACCTCACAGGGGGCCCGGACCCACGAGCAGTACTTC.

This clonotype was seen at least ten times. The chain links TRBV2 to TRBJ1-2; D not certain. Between the trimmed V and J ends, which lost 1 base and 4 bases, there was a span of 16 bases. This CDR3 contains 16 residues. Germline lookup yields CDR1 SNHLY and CDR2 FYNNEI. Written as DNA, the CDR3 is TGTGCCAGCAGTGAAGGGCGGGTCGACTCTTTCTATGGCTACACCTTC. This encodes CASSEGRVDSFYGYTF. Full variable domain (missing parts from reference TRBV2 and TRBJ1-2): EPEVTQTPSHQVTQMGQEVILRCVPISNHLYFYWYRQILGQKVEFLVSFYNNEISEKSEIFDDQFSVERPDGSNFTLKIRSTKLEDSAMYFCASSEGRVDSFYGYTFGSGTRLTVV.

This clonotype appeared many times. The chain joins TRBV20-1 to TRBJ1-4, with 8 bases lining up with TRBD1. The CDR3 runs 14 residues. Germline loops: CDR1 DFQATT, CDR2 SNEGSKA (reference sequence). The ends lost 5 bases at V and 4 bases at J; junction bases unmatched: 6. The CDR3 DNA is TGCAGTGCTGTGGAGGGACAGGTTAATGAAAAACTGTTTTTT. Its protein product is CSAVEGQVNEKLFF.

At least ten counts were recorded for this clonotype. CDR3 DNA sequence: TGCAGTGCTAAGGAGACAGGGAGACATGAAAAACTGTTTTTT. The encoded protein is CSAKETGRHEKLFF. This chain links TRBV20-1 with TRBJ1-4, with 7 bases identical to TRBD1. Trimming cost V 4 bases and J 6 bases; bases outside gene matches: 8. Per germline, CDR1 DFQATT and CDR2 SNEGSKA (reference sequence). The CDR3 sequence is 14 residues long.

Only a few counts were recorded for this clonotype. The gene calls are TRBV3-1 and TRBJ2-5, with 7 nucleotides matching TRBD1. CDR1 is LGHDT, CDR2 YNNKEL, per germline (reference sequence). The CDR3 runs 15 residues. Unmatched junction bases numbered 7, after V lost 4 bases and J lost 2 bases. CDR3 coding DNA: TGTGCCAGCAGCCCCCGGACAGGTCAGCAAGAGACCCAGTACTTC. Its protein product is CASSPRTGQQETQYF.

At least ten counts were recorded for this clonotype. V usage is TRBV6-6 and J usage is TRBJ2-5; TRBD1 aligns across 8 bases. The J segment lost 2 bases and the V segment lost 2 bases, leaving 1 base of the junction unmatched. Germline CDR1 reads MNHNY; CDR2 reads SVGAGI (reference sequence). The CDR3 consists of 14 residues. The CDR3 sequence: CASSYGTGQETQYF. The CDR3 DNA sequence: TGTGCCAGCAGTTACGGGACAGGTCAAGAGACCCAGTACTTC.